Presented here are 14 T cell receptor beta chains from one specimen sequenced in a study of tumor-infiltrating lymphocytes in primary liver carcinoma. Extraction of RNA together with DNA used about 17-34 mg of unsorted bulk tissue. Making TCR beta cDNA involved approximately 520 ng total RNA and a constant-region primer. Library construction for TCR beta comprised three nested multiplex PCR rounds performed with slightly modified ARM-PCR. Use of TRBV1-TRBV30 forward primers with a C-beta reverse primer characterized the first two PCR rounds, which lasted about 11 cycles each. TCRdb re-called the multiplex PCR reads with MiXCR, one entry per CDR3 protein. This table has about 110,000 distinct CDR3 sequences, less than 80% appearing once. The sequencing input was liver tumor tissue from sampling region 1. Subset meaning: tumor region T1, superior pole. Receptors originate from a woman aged 60-70 years with primary liver carcinoma and hepatitis B virus infection.

This clonotype has at least ten counts. The chain employs TRBV4-2 and TRBJ2-5, with 8 bases fitting TRBD2. Germline-derived CDR1 and CDR2 are LGHNA and YNFKEQ. J was trimmed by 5 bases and V by 1 base; bases with no gene match: 9. The CDR3 has 16 residues. The CDR3 nucleotides read TGTGCCAGCAGCCAAGGGATTGGCGGGAGGAGGGAGACCCAGTACTTC. This translates into CASSQGIGGRRETQYF.

Concerning this clonotype itself: A much larger clone is a single base away; this may be a read error. The rearrangement joins TRBV5-1 to TRBJ2-6; 7 bases match TRBD1. CDR1 is SGHRS and CDR2 is YFSETQ in the germline V gene. This CDR3 contains 18 residues. This CDR3 is CASSLYLTGSSGAIVLTF. The CDR3 DNA follows: TGCGCCAGCAGTCTTTACTTGACAGGGTCCTCTGGGGCCATCGTCCTGACTTTC. Variable domain in full (rest from reference TRBV5-1 and TRBJ2-6): KAGVTQTPRYLIKTRGQQVTLSCSPISGHRSVSWYQQTPGQGLQFLFEYFSETQRNKGNFPGRFSGRQFSNSRSEMNVSTLELGDSALYLCASSLYLTGSSGAIVLTFGAGSRLTVL.

This clonotype has a handful of counts. The J gene is TRBJ1-5, the V gene TRBV7-8; 7 nucleotides align to TRBD1. CDR1 is SGHVS, CDR2 FQNEAQ, per germline. The ends lost 0 bases at V and 2 bases at J; junction bases unmatched: 4. This CDR3 is built from 16 residues. In DNA form, the CDR3 reads TGTGCCAGCAGCTTAGCGTACAGGGGAGGCAATCAGCCCCAGCATTTT. This gives the protein CASSLAYRGGNQPQHF.

Turning to this clonotype: No conserved phenylalanine or tryptophan ends this CDR3, so it is likely a read error. This chain connects TRBV7-8 to TRBJ2-3, with 11 bases aligning to TRBD2. The CDR3 is made up of 18 amino acids. With V trimmed by 5 bases and J by 7 bases, 17 bases remained unmatched. The germline CDR1 and CDR2 sequences are SGHVS and FQNEAQ. The CDR3 nucleotides read TGTGCCAGCAGCCCTTTAGCGGGAGGGCCATACGGCAGGAATACGCAGTATCTT. It specifies CASSPLAGGPYGRNTQYL.

With respect to this clonotype: At one end the junction does not follow the germline gene, possibly because of a read error. The gene calls are TRBV7-8 and TRBJ2-2; D is possibly TRBD1 (6 bases). Germline V lookup: CDR1 SGHVS, CDR2 FQNEAQ. CDR3 size: 14 residues. CDR3 protein: CACSPSQGIGELFF. The CDR3 DNA is TGTGCCTGCAGCCCCTCCCAGGGGATCGGGGAGCTGTTTTTT.

Only one count was recorded for this clonotype. The final CDR3 position lacks the conserved phenylalanine or tryptophan, pointing to a likely read error. The DNA is omitted, as the CDR3 cannot be located on it reliably, and the CDR3 follows TCRdb's listing. The rearrangement joins TRBV11-2 to TRBJ2-7; the tabulated D call, TRBD2, remains unverified against the DNA. Germline V lookup: CDR1 SGHAT, CDR2 FQNNGV. A total of 11 residues make up the CDR3, ends included. CDR3 residues: CAGSSASSLEC.

A single count supports this clonotype. This may be a read error: a much more frequent sequence differs by one nucleotide. The chain couples TRBV6-5 to TRBJ2-7; 7 nucleotides align to TRBD2. Germline loops: CDR1 MNHEY, CDR2 SVGAGI. V shed 5 bases, J shed 4 bases, and the junction held 11 bases outside the gene matches. This CDR3 spans 15 amino acids. For the CDR3, the DNA is TGTGCCAGCAGTGCGCCGGGACGGGGGGATTACGAGCAGTACTTC. Translated, it gives CASSAPGRGDYEQYF.

As for this clonotype: The junction does not match germline at one end; this may be a read error. The V call is TRBV10-3, the J call TRBJ2-7; no definite D call. CDR1 ENHRY and CDR2 SYGVKD come from the germline V gene. This CDR3 has 12 residues. The CDR3 coding sequence is TGTGCCATCAGCCCCGACCCCTACGGGCAGTACTTC. Translation gives CAISPDPYGQYF.

Here the CDR3 reads CAIGNSGRVGNEQFF. The CDR3 DNA reads as TGTGCCATCGGAAATAGCGGGAGAGTGGGGAATGAGCAGTTCTTC. The chain has TRBV10-3 and TRBJ2-1; TRBD2 matches at 9 bases. The V gene end was trimmed by 8 bases and the J gene end by 7 bases; junction bases not matched to a gene: 12. The CDR3 sequence is 15 residues long. Germline V lookup: CDR1 ENHRY, CDR2 SYGVKD.

This clonotype qualifies as medium-sized. The rearrangement joins TRBV11-2 to TRBJ2-1; tentatively, D is TRBD2 (5 bases). The V gene's germline CDR1 is SGHAT and CDR2 FQNNGV. The CDR3 spans 17 residues. The germline V and J ends were trimmed by 0 bases and 4 bases, with 16 bases remaining between them. As DNA, the CDR3 is TGTGCCAGCAGCTTAGATGAGGTGGGAGCGGTGTACAATGAGCAGTTCTTC. It codes for CASSLDEVGAVYNEQFF.

This clonotype was recorded at least ten times. The chain has TRBV5-6 and TRBJ1-6; 9 bases fit TRBD1. The junction had 6 bases not matched to a gene; V was cut back by 3 bases and J by 5 bases. The CDR3 has 16 amino acids. Germline V lookup: CDR1 SGHDT, CDR2 YYEEEE. In nucleotides, the CDR3 is TGTGCCAGCAGCTCCGACAGGGGGAGACATAATTCACCCCTCCACTTT. It is translated as CASSSDRGRHNSPLHF.

On this clonotype: The junction differs from germline at one of its ends, possibly a read error. This chain connects TRBV11-2 to TRBJ2-5; D unclear. This CDR3 region has 14 residues. Germline V lookup: CDR1 SGHAT, CDR2 FQNNGV. Written as DNA, the CDR3 is TGTGTCAGCAGTTTCCAATGGTACCAAGAGACCCAGTACTTC. Translated: CVSSFQWYQETQYF.

Concerning this clonotype itself: This may be a read error, as it is one base from a much larger clone. The chain carries TRBV6-6 and TRBJ2-7; tentative D call: TRBD2 (6 bases). The V gene lost 7 bases and the J gene lost 3 bases, with 19 bases spanning the gap. This CDR3 spans 15 amino acids. Per germline, CDR1 MNHNY and CDR2 SVGAGI (reference sequence). CDR3 nucleotides: TGTGCCAGCACCGGCGGGGCCGGGAACCTCTACGAGCAGTACTTC. Its translation: CASTGGAGNLYEQYF.

This clonotype occurred a few times. CDR3 amino acids: CASNSGGSDTQYF. The CDR3, as DNA: TGTGCCAGCAACTCGGGGGGATCAGATACGCAGTATTTT. This rearrangement joins TRBV5-4 to TRBJ2-3, with 7 nucleotides matching TRBD2. The length of the CDR3 is 13 residues. Germline CDR1 reads SGHNT; CDR2 reads YYREEE (reference sequence). With V trimmed by 6 bases and J by 4 bases, 5 bases remained unmatched.